This is a list of T cell receptor beta chains from one sample in a study of identifying expanded T cells in peripheral blood. Sequenced by immunoSEQ multiplex PCR; TCRdb stores in-frame clones only, minus some. Found here are about 81,000 clones, over 80% of them singletons; the top ten hold less than 20%. Sequences were obtained from blood. These TCRs come from a person aged 18 to 75 in good health. The CDR3 runs from the conserved cysteine through the conserved F or W.

CDR3: CASSYGQGILPKQYF
V: TRBV11-1
J: TRBJ2-7

CDR3: CASSLGGTGADTQYF
V: TRBV7-9
J: TRBJ2-3

CDR3: CAISSYSNQPQHF
V: TRBV10-3
J: TRBJ1-5

CDR3: CASSLEAGTGKYEQYF
V: TRBV7-9
J: TRBJ2-7

CDR3: CASSSGGGSGANVLTF
V: TRBV19
J: TRBJ2-6

CDR3: CASSLGGVTEKLFF
V: TRBV5-4
J: TRBJ1-4

CDR3: CASSLFFQGGNQPQHF
V: TRBV27
J: TRBJ1-5

CDR3: CASIGGPGETQYF
V: TRBV2
J: TRBJ2-5

CDR3: CASSPPAGVRETQYF
V: TRBV18
J: TRBJ2-5

CDR3: CATRTAMNTEAFF
V: TRBV28
J: TRBJ1-1

CDR3: CASSRGYSGYTF
V: TRBV19
J: TRBJ1-2

CDR3: CASSAAHPLPNEQFF
V: TRBV9
J: TRBJ2-1

CDR3: CASSLQGVGTEAFF
V: TRBV6-6
J: TRBJ1-1

CDR3: CASSYPRERQASNEKLFF
V: TRBV28
J: TRBJ1-4

CDR3: CASSTTGLQETQYF
V: TRBV9
J: TRBJ2-5

CDR3: CASRGTGGEKLFF
V: TRBV27
J: TRBJ1-4

CDR3: CASSRGSTSGRATEQFF
V: TRBV4-3
J: TRBJ2-1

CDR3: CASTTDGQGWTGELFF
V: TRBV2
J: TRBJ2-2

CDR3: CASSQDRVTNTEAFF
V: TRBV4-3
J: TRBJ1-1

CDR3: CASSLSGLAGEETQYF
V: TRBV5-1
J: TRBJ2-5